This paragraph covers one T cell receptor (beta chain) sequence. Its cognate antigen is unknown. This specimen belongs to a study of a mutant IDH1 vaccine in newly diagnosed glioma. About the research overall: Treated individuals were around 60% male and roughly 40% female, averaging approximately 40 years of age. Every participant had undergone radiotherapy, temozolomide, or both before, and most underwent both. Findings and limits, study-wide: Pseudoprogression apparently lacked any relation to changes in top peripheral T cell clonotypes.

Regarding time point: week 11, during vaccination. Each vaccine dose was 300 ug of mutant IDH1 20-mer peptide, with topical imiquimod. Data came from immunoSEQ multiplex PCR; TCRdb stores just in-frame clones and leaves some out. The repertoire holds about 62,000 clones, with roughly 90% as singletons. The CDR3 length is 14 residues. From germline, CDR1 is KGHSH and CDR2 LQKENI. Trimming took 6 bases from V and 7 from J, leaving 16 bases between them. The sequence was collected from a man in his forties with glioma. This sample comprised PBMCs, obtained from a glioma patient whose treatment included an IDH1 peptide vaccine. This chain links TRBV18 with TRBJ2-1; no clear D. CDR3 protein: CASSPDPLGNEQFF. CDR3 DNA: TGTGCCAGCTCCCCGGACCCTCTGGGAAATGAGCAGTTCTTC.